The clone carrying this T cell receptor beta chain has just a few counts. This entry is derived from a study of early T cells in non-severe SARS-CoV-2 infection. Each single cDNA molecule received a unique molecular identifier. TCRdb used MiXCR to reprocess the 5' RACE reads, holding one entry per CDR3 protein. There are 25,000 to 35,000 distinct CDR3 sequences in the sample; approximately 5.4% occur only once, and about 6.4% lies in the top ten. Sequenced input: whole blood. The clonotype was recovered from an adult who was a healthcare worker with PCR-confirmed SARS-CoV-2 infection or an uninfected control (not recorded which).

The CDR3 region is CASSQVGASGRYEQYF. CDR3 bases: TGTGCCAGCAGCCAGGTTGGGGCTAGCGGGAGATACGAGCAGTACTTC. The chain carries TRBV11-2 and TRBJ2-7; 10 bases are a match to TRBD2. Germline V CDR1 and CDR2: SGHAT, FQNNGV. Trimming cost V 5 bases and J 4 bases; bases outside gene matches: 11. The CDR3 consists of 16 residues.